The next 26 T cell receptor beta chains were all read from a single sample in a study of blood T cell repertoires in COVID-19. TCRdb keeps only in-frame clones here, not all; method: immunoSEQ multiplex PCR. This sample yields approximately 170,000 clones, of which around 83% are seen a single time; approximately 4% belongs to the top ten. Sequencing was carried out using PBMCs or T cells enriched from blood (not recorded which). The receptor set was obtained from a woman aged 45 to 65 in a cohort exposed to, infected with or recovered from COVID-19 (not recorded which).

This clone was counted once. The chain carries TRBV7-3 and TRBJ2-1; D gene unclear. The CDR3 totals 17 residues. Germline V gives CDR1 SGHTA, CDR2 FQGTGA. Trimming removed 4 bases at V and 4 bases at J, with 20 bases between. The CDR3 DNA reads as TGTGCCAGCAGCTCCCAGCCCGCGAATTTGAGGTACAATGAGCAGTTCTTC. Amino acid sequence: CASSSQPANLRYNEQFF.

The chain combines TRBV19 with TRBJ1-1; no firm D call. Germline V gene sequence: CDR1 LNHDA, CDR2 SQIVND (reference sequence). Trimming left V 3 bases short and J 2 bases short, with 22 bases between. The CDR3 length is 18 residues. This CDR3 is CASSINFIGVPYNTEAFF. CDR3 sequence (DNA): TGTGCCAGTAGTATTAATTTCATCGGGGTTCCTTATAACACTGAAGCTTTCTTT. Drawing the rest from reference TRBV19 and TRBJ1-1, the complete variable domain is DGGITQSPKYLFRKEGQNVTLSCEQNLNHDAMYWYRQDPGQGLRLIYYSQIVNDFQKGDIAEGYSVSREKKESFPLTVTSAQKNPTAFYLCASSINFIGVPYNTEAFFGQGTRLTVV.

The chain recombines TRBV6-5 with TRBJ1-2; tentative D call: TRBD1 (5 bases). Per germline, CDR1 MNHEY and CDR2 SVGAGI. V dropped 7 bases and J dropped 8 bases, with 20 bases sitting between them. The CDR3 is made up of 14 amino acids. The CDR3 protein is CASTPRGGIEGYTF. The DNA for the CDR3 is TGTGCCAGCACCCCTCGGGGGGGGATAGAGGGCTACACCTTC.

V is TRBV27 and J is TRBJ1-1; 9 nucleotides align to TRBD1. CDR1 is MNHEY, CDR2 SMNVEV, per germline (reference sequence). There are 16 residues in the CDR3. J lost 2 bases, V lost 5 bases, and 9 bases had no gene match. The CDR3 protein is CASSTRRDRANTEAFF. The CDR3 DNA is TGTGCCAGCAGTACCCGTCGGGACAGGGCTAACACTGAAGCTTTCTTT.

Regarding this clone: Relative to the germline gene, one junction end is altered; a read error may explain this. This chain uses TRBV7-7 with TRBJ2-2; D unclear. CDR3 length: 16 residues. The germline V gene has CDR1 SSHAT and CDR2 FNYEAQ (reference sequence). CDR3 loop: CASSLGEGGNTGELFF. For the CDR3, the DNA is TGTGCTAGCAGCTTAGGTGAAGGCGGGAACACCGGGGAGCTGTTTTTT.

The chain uses TRBV29-1 and TRBJ2-5, with no clear D. Germline CDR1 is SQVTM and CDR2 is ANQGSEA. CDR3 length: 13 residues. Trimming took off 7 bases at V and 2 bases at J, with 14 bases between the two ends. The CDR3 is CSGALMRQETQYF. The CDR3 DNA follows: TGCAGCGGTGCCCTCATGAGGCAAGAGACCCAGTACTTC.

The chain combines TRBV28 with TRBJ1-2; 8 bases map to TRBD1. V shed 5 bases and J 7 bases; nucleotides not matched to a gene: 6. Looked up from germline, CDR1 is MDHEN and CDR2 is SYDVKM. The CDR3 is 13 residues long. CDR3 DNA: TGTGCCAGCAGTCCAGGACAGGGTCGTGGCTACACCTTC. It specifies CASSPGQGRGYTF.

V usage is TRBV11-2 and J usage is TRBJ1-1; D gene uncertain. The CDR3 covers 12 residues. Germline CDR1 reads SGHAT; CDR2 reads FQNNGV. V gave up 3 bases and J gave up 4 bases, with 6 bases separating them. CDR3 nucleotide sequence: TGTGCCAGCAGCTTGAGGCCCACTGAAGCTTTCTTT. Its translation: CASSLRPTEAFF.

The rearrangement joins TRBV28 to TRBJ2-7; tentative D call: TRBD1 (6 bases). Per the germline V gene, CDR1 is MDHEN and CDR2 is SYDVKM. V lost 6 bases to trimming and J lost 11 bases, with 14 bases between them. The CDR3 runs to 11 residues. The CDR3 coding sequence is TGTGCCAGCAGCCCAGACAGGTCTAAGTACTTC. It codes for CASSPDRSKYF.

The CDR3 protein is CASSPAGTGKETQYF. In DNA form, the CDR3 reads TGTGCCAGCAGTCCAGCGGGGACAGGGAAAGAGACCCAGTACTTC. The chain couples TRBV2 to TRBJ2-5; 9 nucleotides align to TRBD1. Per the germline V gene, CDR1 is SNHLY and CDR2 is FYNNEI. V dropped 5 bases and J dropped 3; count of bases not matched to a gene: 7. The CDR3 spans 15 residues.

The rearrangement links TRBV28 to TRBJ2-1; 9 positions agree with TRBD2. Unmatched junction bases numbered 5, after V lost 3 bases and J lost 5 bases. Germline values: CDR1 MDHEN, CDR2 SYDVKM. The CDR3 covers 15 residues. The CDR3 loop is CASSFLAGANNEQFF. In DNA form, the CDR3 reads TGTGCCAGCAGTTTCTTAGCGGGAGCGAACAATGAGCAGTTCTTC.

The rearrangement uses TRBV29-1 and TRBJ2-3, with D possibly being TRBD1 (6 bases). The length of the CDR3 is 14 residues. Trimming left V 2 bases short and J 0 bases short, with 9 bases between. Germline values: CDR1 SQVTM, CDR2 ANQGSEA. The CDR3 region is CSVEFGTSTDTQYF. The CDR3 region has the DNA TGCAGCGTTGAATTTGGGACAAGCACAGATACGCAGTATTTT.

The rearrangement joins TRBV7-3 to TRBJ2-7, with D perhaps TRBD2 (5 bases). Germline CDR1 reads SGHTA; CDR2 reads FQGTGA. The CDR3 is 15 residues long. The V end lost 5 bases, the J end lost 4 bases, and 18 bases lay between the germline ends. The CDR3 here is CASSELLWPGYEQYF. CDR3 DNA sequence: TGTGCCAGCAGCGAACTCCTGTGGCCGGGGTACGAGCAGTACTTC.

The chain employs TRBV5-4 and TRBJ2-6; D perhaps matches TRBD2 (5 bases). The CDR3 length is 15 residues. V lost 5 bases to trimming and J lost 1 base, with 10 bases between them. From germline, CDR1 is SGHNT and CDR2 YYREEE (reference sequence). In nucleotides, the CDR3 is TGTGCCAGCAGGCCTACGGGGTCTGGGGCCAACGTCCTGACTTTC. Amino acid sequence: CASRPTGSGANVLTF.

The table lists this clone with a few counts. This chain joins TRBV7-9 and TRBJ2-2, with TRBD2 matching over 13 bases. CDR1 SEHNR and CDR2 FQNEAQ come from the germline V gene (reference sequence). V was pared by 1 base and J by 0 bases, with 5 bases of the junction left unmatched. The CDR3 is made up of 19 amino acids. Here the CDR3 DNA reads TGTGCCAGCAGCTTAGATGCCACTAGCGGGGGGGCGAACACCGGGGAGCTGTTTTTT. This sequence encodes CASSLDATSGGANTGELFF. The full variable domain, its missing parts supplied by reference TRBV7-9 and TRBJ2-2, is DTGVSQNPRHKITKRGQNVTFRCDPISEHNRLYWYRQTLGQGPEFLTYFQNEAQLEKSRLLSDRFSAERPKGSFSTLEIQRTEQGDSAMYLCASSLDATSGGANTGELFFGEGSRLTVL.

The chain recombines TRBV5-6 with TRBJ1-1; D gene ambiguous. Germline V lookup: CDR1 SGHDT, CDR2 YYEEEE. Trimming took 0 bases from V and 1 from J, leaving 7 bases between them. The CDR3 loop spans 14 amino acids. The CDR3 sequence is CASSLVSGNTEAFF. In DNA form, the CDR3 reads TGTGCCAGCAGCTTGGTCTCAGGGAACACTGAAGCTTTCTTT.

The chain joins TRBV30 to TRBJ1-6; the D is unclear. Germline V lookup: CDR1 GTSNPN, CDR2 SVGIG (reference sequence). The CDR3 totals 12 residues. The V gene lost 5 bases and the J gene lost 7 bases, with 9 bases spanning the gap. The CDR3 protein is CAWDHRNSPLHF. The CDR3 DNA is TGTGCCTGGGACCACCGGAATTCACCCCTCCACTTT. The full variable domain, with the rest looked up from reference TRBV30 and TRBJ1-6, is SQTIHQWPATLVQPVGSPLSLECTVEGTSNPNLYWYRQAAGRGLQLLFYSVGIGQISSEVPQNLSASRPQDRQFILSSKKLLLSDSGFYLCAWDHRNSPLHFGNGTRLTVT.

The sample holds one count of this clone. The V gene is TRBV5-1, the J gene TRBJ2-7, with 12 bases that match TRBD2. The CDR3 consists of 18 residues. The junction had 9 bases not matched to a gene; V was cut back by 0 bases and J by 2 bases. Germline V lookup: CDR1 SGHRS, CDR2 YFSETQ. CDR3 loop: CASSLVMLAGGPPYEQYF. The CDR3 nucleotides read TGCGCCAGCAGCTTGGTTATGCTAGCGGGAGGGCCTCCCTACGAGCAGTACTTC.

The V and J genes are TRBV3-1 (or the pseudogene TRBV3-2) and TRBJ1-6; D call uncertain. The CDR3 extends over 15 amino acids. Germline assignment: CDR1 LGHDT and CDR2 YNNKEL (reference sequence). The V gene lost 7 bases and the J gene lost 5 bases, with 15 bases spanning the gap. CDR3 region: CASTPSWSNNSPLHF. CDR3 DNA: TGTGCCAGCACCCCAAGCTGGAGCAATAATTCACCCCTCCACTTT.

The chain couples TRBV27 to TRBJ2-7; D perhaps matches TRBD2 (5 bases). Germline V gene lookup returns CDR1 MNHEY and CDR2 SMNVEV (reference sequence). With 6 bases removed from V and 1 base from J, the gap between germline ends came to 10 bases. There are 13 residues in the CDR3. This CDR3 is CASRKEGSYEQYF. The CDR3 bases are TGTGCCAGCAGAAAAGAGGGTTCCTACGAGCAGTACTTC.

The V and J genes are TRBV9 and TRBJ2-7; D is possibly TRBD2 (6 bases). Germline CDR1 reads SGDLS; CDR2 reads YYNGEE. CDR3 length equals 13 residues. The germline V and J ends were trimmed by 0 bases and 6 bases, with 10 bases remaining between them. The CDR3 DNA is TGTGCCAGCAGCGTAGATGCCGGGGGCGAGCAGTACTTC. Encoded protein: CASSVDAGGEQYF.

The V call is TRBV7-9, the J call TRBJ1-2; D remains ambiguous. Looked up from germline, CDR1 is SEHNR and CDR2 is FQNEAQ (reference sequence). The CDR3 contains 15 residues. V was trimmed by 5 bases and J by 1 base, leaving 14 bases between them. This CDR3 reads CASSPEPSLNYGYTF. CDR3 nucleotide sequence: TGTGCCAGCAGCCCCGAGCCTAGTCTTAACTATGGCTACACCTTC.

This rearrangement joins TRBV5-1 to TRBJ1-1, with 8 positions matching TRBD1. CDR3 size: 14 residues. J was trimmed by 0 bases and V by 5 bases; bases with no gene match: 3. The germline CDR1 and CDR2 sequences are SGHRS and YFSETQ. The CDR3 region is CASSMTGVNTEAFF. In DNA, the CDR3 is TGCGCCAGCAGTATGACAGGGGTGAACACTGAAGCTTTCTTT. Drawing the rest from reference TRBV5-1 and TRBJ1-1, the complete variable domain is KAGVTQTPRYLIKTRGQQVTLSCSPISGHRSVSWYQQTPGQGLQFLFEYFSETQRNKGNFPGRFSGRQFSNSRSEMNVSTLELGDSALYLCASSMTGVNTEAFFGQGTRLTVV.

This clone was seen once. The chain links TRBV20-1 to TRBJ2-2; 9 positions match TRBD2. The length of the CDR3 is 16 residues. Germline assignment: CDR1 DFQATT and CDR2 SNEGSKA (reference sequence). V lost 3 bases to trimming and J lost 4 bases; unmatched junction nucleotides: 9. The CDR3 DNA reads TGCAGTGCTAGTAGCTCGCGGGAGGGCCCCACCGGGGAGCTGTTTTTT. The encoded protein is CSASSSREGPTGELFF.

The chain has TRBV5-5 and TRBJ2-1; the D gene is possibly TRBD1 (5 bases). Germline V gene data show CDR1 as SGHKS and CDR2 as YYEKEE (reference sequence). V was shortened by 6 bases and J by 7 bases, with 11 bases between the two germline ends. This CDR3 is 12 amino acids long. The CDR3 bases are TGTGCCAGCAATCAGGGCCATAATGAGCAGTTCTTC. This encodes CASNQGHNEQFF.

The chain carries TRBV7-2 and TRBJ2-7, with D possibly being TRBD1 (5 bases). V was trimmed by 4 bases and J by 2 bases, leaving 21 bases between them. CDR1 is SGHTA, CDR2 FQGNSA, per germline. The CDR3 has 17 amino acids. CDR3 region: CASSSKLNRSLTYEQYF. CDR3 sequence (DNA): TGTGCCAGCAGCTCTAAACTAAACAGGTCCCTAACCTACGAGCAGTACTTC.